A single sample is the source of the 20 T cell receptor beta chains below, sequenced in a study of identical twins. Via MiXCR, TCRdb re-called the 5' RACE reads, giving one row per CDR3 protein. The profile shows fewer than 250,000 distinct CDR3 sequences, roughly 7.5% of them singletons. These data also formed part of another study, on yellow fever vaccine responses in identical twins.

The sample comprised CD8+ T cells sorted from blood. These receptors originate from a woman under 30 in good health.

This clonotype was observed a handful of times. V gene TRBV12-3 or TRBV12-4 combines with J gene TRBJ2-2, with 9 bases identical to TRBD2. This CDR3 contains 18 residues. The junction had 12 bases not matched to a gene; V was cut back by 6 bases and J by 1 base. CDR3 loop: CASRGGTSSEKNTGELFF. In DNA, the CDR3 is TGTGCCAGCAGGGGAGGGACTAGCAGCGAAAAGAACACCGGGGAGCTGTTTTTT.

The chain employs TRBV10-3 and TRBJ1-6; D gene uncertain. CDR1 ENHRY and CDR2 SYGVKD come from the germline V gene. The length of the CDR3 is 13 residues. The V gene lost 5 bases and the J gene lost 12 bases, with 14 bases spanning the gap. The CDR3: CAISSRHRGPLHF. The CDR3 DNA reads TGTGCCATCAGTAGTCGGCACCGCGGACCCCTCCACTTT.

This clonotype appeared a few times. The genes are TRBV5-5 and TRBJ2-7; TRBD2 is a possible D gene (6 bases). Germline-derived CDR1 and CDR2 are SGHKS and YYEKEE (reference sequence). CDR3 size: 13 residues. V lost 1 base, J lost 5 bases, and 10 bases lay in between. This chain's CDR3 is CASSLSGVDEQYV. The CDR3 DNA reads TGTGCCAGCAGCTTGTCGGGGGTAGACGAGCAGTACGTC.

This clonotype appeared a few times. The J gene is TRBJ2-5, the V gene TRBV20-1; no firm D call. With 4 bases removed from V and 7 bases from J, the gap between germline ends came to 13 bases. The CDR3 is 12 residues long. Germline CDR1 is DFQATT and CDR2 is SNEGSKA (reference sequence). This CDR3 is CSATWVGRTQYF. CDR3 DNA: TGCAGTGCTACCTGGGTTGGGCGGACCCAGTACTTC.

The chain is built from TRBV28 and TRBJ1-5; D is unclear. This CDR3 spans 15 amino acids. Germline assignment: CDR1 MDHEN and CDR2 SYDVKM. V was pared by 6 bases and J by 0 bases, with 12 bases between. The CDR3 DNA is TGTGCCAGCAGCCTAAGGGTGGATAGCAATCAGCCCCAGCATTTT. Translating it yields CASSLRVDSNQPQHF.

Details on this clonotype: A much bigger clone sits one base away, suggesting this may be a read error. The rearrangement uses TRBV7-6 and TRBJ2-3, with D unclear. This CDR3 is built from 14 residues. Trimming removed 8 bases from V and 2 bases from J, with 14 bases in between. Germline-derived CDR1 and CDR2 are SGHVS and FNYEAQ. The CDR3 here is CASRARGVTDTQYF. The CDR3 DNA sequence: TGTGCCAGCCGGGCCCGTGGGGTCACAGATACGCAGTATTTT.

This clonotype was seen more than once but under ten times. V usage is TRBV4-1 and J usage is TRBJ2-5; 7 bases are shared with TRBD1. This CDR3 spans 15 amino acids. CDR1 and CDR2 from the germline V gene are MGHRA and YSYEKL. V lost 0 bases and J lost 2; bases outside the gene matches: 3. The CDR3: CASSQDRDRQETQYF. The CDR3 DNA reads TGCGCCAGCAGCCAAGATCGGGACAGACAAGAGACCCAGTACTTC.

The V call is TRBV9, the J call TRBJ2-7; 11 nucleotides line up with TRBD2. With 1 base clipped from V and 3 bases from J, the junction kept 9 bases outside the gene matches. Germline V gene data show CDR1 as SGDLS and CDR2 as YYNGEE. The CDR3 is made up of 17 amino acids. CDR3: CASSVIGGTSGDYEQYF. DNA of the CDR3: TGTGCCAGCAGCGTAATAGGGGGGACTAGCGGCGACTACGAGCAGTACTTC.

This clonotype appeared many times. This sequence joins TRBV10-2 and TRBJ2-1; 7 positions agree with TRBD1. Germline assignment: CDR1 WSHSY and CDR2 SAAADI. Trimming took 9 bases from V and 7 from J; bases not matched to a gene: 6. The CDR3 length is 12 residues. CDR3 in amino acids: CASRGGWNEQFF. CDR3 bases: TGCGCCAGTAGAGGGGGCTGGAATGAGCAGTTCTTC.

The chain couples TRBV29-1 to TRBJ2-1; TRBD1 matches 9 bases. The junction had 4 bases not matched to a gene; V was cut back by 0 bases and J by 4 bases. The CDR3 has 15 amino acids. The V gene's germline CDR1 is SQVTM and CDR2 ANQGSEA. This CDR3 is CSVEDLQGAYNEQFF. In nucleotides, the CDR3 is TGCAGCGTTGAAGATCTACAGGGGGCTTACAATGAGCAGTTCTTC.

The sample holds many counts of this clonotype. The chain joins TRBV25-1 to TRBJ2-3, with D perhaps matching TRBD2 (6 bases). Trimming left V 3 bases short and J 0 bases short, with 10 bases between. CDR3 length: 15 residues. The germline gives CDR1 MGHDK, CDR2 SYGVNS. The DNA of the CDR3 is TGTGCCAGCAGTGATATTAGCGGAAGCACAGATACGCAGTATTTT. This sequence encodes CASSDISGSTDTQYF. Full variable domain (rest looked up from reference TRBV25-1 and TRBJ2-3): EADIYQTPRYLVIGTGKKITLECSQTMGHDKMYWYQQDPGMELHLIHYSYGVNSTEKGDLSSESTVSRIRTEHFPLTLESARPSHTSQYLCASSDISGSTDTQYFGPGTRLTVL.

Only a few counts were recorded for this clonotype. The V call is TRBV15, the J call TRBJ2-3, with D perhaps matching TRBD2 (5 bases). The V gene's germline CDR1 is LNHNV and CDR2 YYDKDF (reference sequence). The V gene lost 1 base and the J gene lost 4 bases, with 15 bases spanning the gap. The CDR3 has 16 residues. The CDR3 nucleotides read TGTGCCACCAGCAGAGCGGAGGAGATGAGTTCAGATACGCAGTATTTT. Translating it yields CATSRAEEMSSDTQYF. Filled out from reference TRBV15 and TRBJ2-3, the complete variable domain reads DAMVIQNPRYQVTQFGKPVTLSCSQTLNHNVMYWYQQKSSQAPKLLFHYYDKDFNNEADTPDNFQSRRPNTSFCFLDIRSPGLGDTAMYLCATSRAEEMSSDTQYFGPGTRLTVL.

This clonotype showed up just a few times. This chain links TRBV5-6 with TRBJ2-5; 7 bases are a match to TRBD1. J gave up 8 bases and V 6 bases, and 13 bases lay outside the gene matches. The CDR3 has 14 amino acids. Per germline, CDR1 SGHDT and CDR2 YYEEEE. The CDR3 reads CASNEGADGLTQYF. CDR3 in DNA: TGTGCCAGCAATGAGGGGGCAGACGGGTTAACCCAGTACTTC. The variable domain in full, with the rest retrieved from reference TRBV5-6 and TRBJ2-5, is DAGVTQSPTHLIKTRGQQVTLRCSPKSGHDTVSWYQQALGQGPQFIFQYYEEEERQRGNFPDRFSGHQFPNYSSELNVNALLLGDSALYLCASNEGADGLTQYFGPGTRLLVL.

This clonotype was recorded many times. The rearrangement uses TRBV5-1 and TRBJ2-7, with 7 bases lining up with TRBD2. This CDR3 is built from 14 residues. Looked up from germline, CDR1 is SGHRS and CDR2 is YFSETQ. J was trimmed by 3 bases and V by 0 bases; bases with no gene match: 3. The CDR3 here is CASSLVTGGYEQYF. The DNA of the CDR3 is TGCGCCAGCAGCTTGGTTACGGGGGGCTACGAGCAGTACTTC.

A few counts support this clonotype. The chain joins TRBV5-1 to TRBJ1-2; maybe TRBD1 (5 bases). Trimming took 2 bases from V and 2 from J, leaving 7 bases between them. This CDR3 comprises 13 residues. The V gene's germline CDR1 is SGHRS and CDR2 YFSETQ. CDR3 sequence (DNA): TGCGCCAGCAGCTTTGACAGCAACTATGGCTACACCTTC. This translates into CASSFDSNYGYTF.

This clonotype occurred many times. The J gene is TRBJ2-2, the V gene TRBV28; a weak D match, TRBD1 (5 bases). V was clipped by 6 bases and J by 8 bases, with 10 bases between them. From germline, CDR1 is MDHEN and CDR2 SYDVKM. This CDR3 is built from 12 residues. The CDR3 DNA reads as TGTGCCAGCAGCAAGGGGTATGGGGAGCTGTTTTTT. As protein: CASSKGYGELFF.

V usage is TRBV27 and J usage is TRBJ2-1; TRBD1 agrees at 9 bases. From germline, CDR1 is MNHEY and CDR2 SMNVEV (reference sequence). The CDR3 has 15 residues. Germline trimming cut 5 bases from V and 10 bases from J; bases unmatched to any gene: 12. The DNA of the CDR3 is TGTGCCAGCAGTAAAACAGGGGGCCCATTGAGAGAGCAGTTCTTC. Its translation: CASSKTGGPLREQFF.

Only a few counts were recorded for this clonotype. The chain carries TRBV6-1 and TRBJ2-1; 10 nucleotides agree with TRBD1. The CDR3 runs to 14 residues. V shed 4 bases, J shed 7 bases, and the junction held 4 bases outside the gene matches. Germline CDR1 and CDR2: MNHNS and SASEGT. CDR3 DNA sequence: TGTGCCAGCAGTGCGGACAGGGGGAGAAATGAGCAGTTCTTC. It translates to CASSADRGRNEQFF.

The table lists this clonotype with a few counts. The gene calls are TRBV29-1 and TRBJ2-5; D is undetermined. This CDR3 has 18 amino acids. Germline-derived CDR1 and CDR2 are SQVTM and ANQGSEA. With 0 bases removed from V and 6 bases from J, the gap between germline ends came to 26 bases. The CDR3 here is CSVEDPRNLRTPEKTQYF. The DNA of the CDR3 is TGCAGCGTTGAAGATCCTAGAAACCTCAGGACGCCCGAGAAGACCCAGTACTTC.

The chain employs TRBV15 and TRBJ2-3; D possibly uses TRBD1 or TRBD2 (5 bases each). This CDR3 has 13 amino acids. CDR1 is LNHNV and CDR2 is YYDKDF in the germline V gene (reference sequence). Trimming cost V 6 bases and J 5 bases, with 12 bases left between them. In DNA form, the CDR3 reads TGTGCCACCAGGGGTGAGGGGAAAGATACGCAGTATTTT. Residues: CATRGEGKDTQYF.